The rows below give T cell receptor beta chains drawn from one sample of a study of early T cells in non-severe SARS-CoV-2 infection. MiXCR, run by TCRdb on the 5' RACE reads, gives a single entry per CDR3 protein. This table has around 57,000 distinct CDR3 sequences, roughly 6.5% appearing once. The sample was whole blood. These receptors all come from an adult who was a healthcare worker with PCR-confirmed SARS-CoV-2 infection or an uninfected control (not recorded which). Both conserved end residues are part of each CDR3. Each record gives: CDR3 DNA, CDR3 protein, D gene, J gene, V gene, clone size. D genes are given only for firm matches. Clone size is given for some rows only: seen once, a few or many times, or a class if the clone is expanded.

TGTGCCAGCAGCTTAGGTGGGAGGCCTGAAGCTTTCTTT,CASSLGGRPEAFF,NA,TRBJ1-1,TRBV7-2,many
TGTGCCAGCAGCGTTGGGGGAGTGGGGAAAGCTTTCTTT,CASSVGGVGKAFF,NA,TRBJ1-1,TRBV9,NA
TGTGCCAGCAGTTCCTACAATGAGCAGTTCTTC,CASSSYNEQFF,NA,TRBJ2-1,TRBV12-3/TRBV12-4,many
TGCGCCAGCAGTGAGTCGGACAGATCAAATCAGCCCCAGCATTTT,CASSESDRSNQPQHF,NA,TRBJ1-5,TRBV10-2,many
TGCAGCGTTGAAAGAGGTACCGCCTACGAGCAGTACTTC,CSVERGTAYEQYF,NA,TRBJ2-7,TRBV29-1,many
TGTGCCAGCATCTACGCGTGGGGTTCACCCCTCCACTTT,CASIYAWGSPLHF,NA,TRBJ1-6,TRBV6-2/TRBV6-3,many
TGCGCCAGCAGCTTCTATGGCAATGAGCAGTTCTTC,CASSFYGNEQFF,NA,TRBJ2-1,TRBV5-1,many
TGTGCCAGCAGCTCGGGACAGGAGCCTCCCCATAACTATGGCTACACCTTC,CASSSGQEPPHNYGYTF,TRBD1,TRBJ1-2,TRBV11-2,many
TGTGCCAGCAGCTCCCCGGGACAGGGGGTCAATGAGCAGTTCTTC,CASSSPGQGVNEQFF,TRBD1,TRBJ2-1,TRBV7-9,many
TGTGCCAGCAGTTACTCGACTAGCGGGGGAGAGACCCAGTACTTC,CASSYSTSGGETQYF,TRBD2,TRBJ2-5,TRBV6-2/TRBV6-3,few
TGCGCCAGCAGCCAAGACCGGGCCAACCACAATGAGCAGTTCTTC,CASSQDRANHNEQFF,NA,TRBJ2-1,TRBV4-1,many
TGTGCCAGCAGAGGGGGAAGGGACTCCTACGAGCAGTACTTC,CASRGGRDSYEQYF,NA,TRBJ2-7,TRBV28,many
TGCAGCGTTGTCAGGAATGAAAAACTGTTTTTT,CSVVRNEKLFF,NA,TRBJ1-4,TRBV29-1,many
TGTGCCAGCAGCTTAGTAAGTCAGGGTCTGAGTGAGCAGTTCTTC,CASSLVSQGLSEQFF,NA,TRBJ2-1,TRBV11-3,few
TGCAGTGCCGAAACAGGTTCTAACTATGGCTACACCTTC,CSAETGSNYGYTF,NA,TRBJ1-2,TRBV20-1,many
TGTGCCAGCCCTACCCCGGGGGGTGAGCAGTTCTTC,CASPTPGGEQFF,TRBD2,TRBJ2-1,TRBV2,many
TGTGCCAGAAGTGGACAGGGAACAGATACGCAGTATTTT,CARSGQGTDTQYF,TRBD1,TRBJ2-3,TRBV6-1,NA
TGTGCCAGCAGCTCTAACAATGAGCAGTTCTTC,CASSSNNEQFF,NA,TRBJ2-1,TRBV2,many
TGTGCCAGCAGTGTGACAGTTAACTATGGCTACACCTTC,CASSVTVNYGYTF,NA,TRBJ1-2,TRBV27,NA